This TCR beta chain was identified in a study of T cell responses to AZD1222 COVID-19 vaccine. CDR1 is SNHLY and CDR2 is FYNNEI in the germline V gene. The CDR3 length is 16 residues. V was trimmed by 6 bases and J by 1 base, leaving 15 bases between them. This table comes from immunoSEQ multiplex PCR, and its TCRdb copy is limited to in-frame clones, with some not included. This table holds 150,000 or so clones, approximately 90% found once. The gene calls are TRBV2 and TRBJ2-2; tentative D call: TRBD1 (6 bases). Sequencing used peripheral blood, obtained after recovery from COVID-19. This clonotype was sampled from an adult who had recovered from COVID-19. For the CDR3, the DNA is TGTGCCAGCAGCCGTTCCTGGACAGAGAACACCGGGGAGCTGTTTTTT. Translating it yields CASSRSWTENTGELFF.